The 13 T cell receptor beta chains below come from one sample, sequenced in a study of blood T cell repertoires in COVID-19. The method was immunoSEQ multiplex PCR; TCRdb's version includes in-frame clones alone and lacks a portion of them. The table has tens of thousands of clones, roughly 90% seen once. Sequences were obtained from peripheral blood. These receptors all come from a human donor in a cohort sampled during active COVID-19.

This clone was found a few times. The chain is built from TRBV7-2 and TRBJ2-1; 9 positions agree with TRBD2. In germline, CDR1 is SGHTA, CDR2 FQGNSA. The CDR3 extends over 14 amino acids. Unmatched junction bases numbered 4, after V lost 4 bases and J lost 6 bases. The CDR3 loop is CASSSSSGSNEQFF. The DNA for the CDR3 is TGTGCCAGCAGCTCTAGTAGCGGGAGCAATGAGCAGTTCTTC.

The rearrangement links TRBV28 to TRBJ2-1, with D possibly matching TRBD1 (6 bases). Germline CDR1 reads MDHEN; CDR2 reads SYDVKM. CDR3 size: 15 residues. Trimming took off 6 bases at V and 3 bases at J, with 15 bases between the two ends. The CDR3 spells CASRIVQGSYNEQFF. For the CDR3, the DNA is TGTGCCAGCAGAATTGTACAGGGTAGCTACAATGAGCAGTTCTTC.

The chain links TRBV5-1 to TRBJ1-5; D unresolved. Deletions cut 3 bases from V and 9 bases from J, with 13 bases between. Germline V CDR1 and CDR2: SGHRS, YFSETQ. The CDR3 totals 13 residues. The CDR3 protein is CASSSDGEGPQHF. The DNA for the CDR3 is TGCGCCAGCAGCTCCGACGGGGAGGGGCCCCAGCATTTT. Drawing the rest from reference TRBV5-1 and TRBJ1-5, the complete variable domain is KAGVTQTPRYLIKTRGQQVTLSCSPISGHRSVSWYQQTPGQGLQFLFEYFSETQRNKGNFPGRFSGRQFSNSRSEMNVSTLELGDSALYLCASSSDGEGPQHFGDGTRLSIL.

Here the CDR3 reads CASSYGQGRISGNTIYF. The CDR3 nucleotides are TGTGCCAGCAGTTACGGACAGGGGAGGATCTCTGGAAACACCATATATTTT. The chain is built from TRBV6-2 or TRBV6-3 and TRBJ1-3; 9 positions match TRBD1. The CDR3 has 17 amino acids. Germline-derived CDR1 and CDR2 are MNHEY and SVGEGT. Unmatched junction bases numbered 5, after V lost 2 bases and J lost 0 bases.

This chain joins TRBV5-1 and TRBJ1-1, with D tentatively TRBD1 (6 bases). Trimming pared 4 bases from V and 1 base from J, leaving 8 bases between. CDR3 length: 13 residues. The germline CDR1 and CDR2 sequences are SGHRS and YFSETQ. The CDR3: CASSEGQNTEAFF. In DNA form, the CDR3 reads TGCGCCAGCAGCGAGGGACAGAACACTGAAGCTTTCTTT. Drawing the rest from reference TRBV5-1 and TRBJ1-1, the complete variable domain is KAGVTQTPRYLIKTRGQQVTLSCSPISGHRSVSWYQQTPGQGLQFLFEYFSETQRNKGNFPGRFSGRQFSNSRSEMNVSTLELGDSALYLCASSEGQNTEAFFGQGTRLTVV.

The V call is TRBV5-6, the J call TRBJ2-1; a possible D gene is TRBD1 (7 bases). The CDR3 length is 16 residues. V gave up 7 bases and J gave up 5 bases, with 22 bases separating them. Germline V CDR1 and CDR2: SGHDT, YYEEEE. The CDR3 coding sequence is TGTGCCAGCTCCTTGGCGGGGCAGGGGGAAAACAATGAGCAGTTCTTC. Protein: CASSLAGQGENNEQFF.

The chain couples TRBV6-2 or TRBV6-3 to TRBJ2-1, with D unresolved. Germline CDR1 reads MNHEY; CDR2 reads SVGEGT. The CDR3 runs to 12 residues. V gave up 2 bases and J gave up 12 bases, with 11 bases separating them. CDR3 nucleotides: TGTGCCAGCAGTTACAGCGCCTCCGGGCAGTTCTTC. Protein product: CASSYSASGQFF.

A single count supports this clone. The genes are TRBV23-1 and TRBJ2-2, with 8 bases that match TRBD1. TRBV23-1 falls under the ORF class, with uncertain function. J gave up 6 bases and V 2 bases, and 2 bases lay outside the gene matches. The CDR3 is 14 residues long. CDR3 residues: CASSQEDRAGELFF. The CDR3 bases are TGCGCCAGCAGTCAAGAGGACAGGGCCGGGGAGCTGTTTTTT.

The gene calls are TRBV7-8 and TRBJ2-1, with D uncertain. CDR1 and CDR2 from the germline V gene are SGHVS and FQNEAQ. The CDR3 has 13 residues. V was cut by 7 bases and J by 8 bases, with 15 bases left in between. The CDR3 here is CASTELVFDEQFF. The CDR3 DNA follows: TGTGCCAGCACGGAGCTAGTCTTCGATGAGCAGTTCTTC.

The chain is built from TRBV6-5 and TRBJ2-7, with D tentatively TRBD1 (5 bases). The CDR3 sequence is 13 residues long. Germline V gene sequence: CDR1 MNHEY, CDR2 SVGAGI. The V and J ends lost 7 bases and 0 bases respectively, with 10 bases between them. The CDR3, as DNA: TGTGCCAGCACCTCAGACAGCTCCTACGAGCAGTACTTC. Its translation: CASTSDSSYEQYF.

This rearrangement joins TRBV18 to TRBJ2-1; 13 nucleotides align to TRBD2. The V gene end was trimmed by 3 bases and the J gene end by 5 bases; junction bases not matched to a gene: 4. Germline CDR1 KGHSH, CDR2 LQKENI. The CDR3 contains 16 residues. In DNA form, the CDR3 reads TGTGCCAGCTCACCGACCGGGACTAGCGGGGACAATGAGCAGTTCTTC. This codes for CASSPTGTSGDNEQFF.

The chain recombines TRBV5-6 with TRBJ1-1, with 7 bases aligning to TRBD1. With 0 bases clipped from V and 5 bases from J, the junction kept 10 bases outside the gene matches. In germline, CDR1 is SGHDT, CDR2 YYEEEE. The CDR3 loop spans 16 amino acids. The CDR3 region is CASSLVSGQGVTEAFF. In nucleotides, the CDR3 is TGTGCCAGCAGCTTGGTATCAGGGCAGGGGGTTACTGAAGCTTTCTTT.

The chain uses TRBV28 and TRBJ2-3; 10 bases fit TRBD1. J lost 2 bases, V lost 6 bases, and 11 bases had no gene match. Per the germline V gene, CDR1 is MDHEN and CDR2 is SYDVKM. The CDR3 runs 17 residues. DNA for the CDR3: TGTGCCAGCAGCCGGGACAGGGGATCCCCCCTCACAGATACGCAGTATTTT. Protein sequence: CASSRDRGSPLTDTQYF.